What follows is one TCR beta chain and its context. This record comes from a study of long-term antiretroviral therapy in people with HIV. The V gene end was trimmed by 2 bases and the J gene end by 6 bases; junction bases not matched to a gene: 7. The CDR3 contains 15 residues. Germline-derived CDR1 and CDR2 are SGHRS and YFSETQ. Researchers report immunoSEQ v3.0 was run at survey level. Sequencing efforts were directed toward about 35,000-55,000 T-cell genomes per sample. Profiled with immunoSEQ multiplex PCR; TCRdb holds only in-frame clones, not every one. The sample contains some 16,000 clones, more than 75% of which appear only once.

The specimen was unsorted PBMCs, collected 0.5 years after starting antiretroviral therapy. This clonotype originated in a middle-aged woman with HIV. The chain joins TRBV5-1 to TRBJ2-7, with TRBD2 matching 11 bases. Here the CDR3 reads CASSLGTSGSAEQYF. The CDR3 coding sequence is TGCGCCAGCAGCTTAGGCACTAGCGGGAGCGCCGAGCAGTACTTC.